These 23 T cell receptor beta chains were all obtained from the same sample, sequenced in a study of beta chain features in type 1 diabetes. The study's findings and limits: Moderate yet significant TCRB CDR3 shortening was seen in Type 1 diabetes patients in all four CD4+ subsets.

The sequenced template was cDNA made from the entire isolated RNA. Sequenced by immunoSEQ multiplex PCR; TCRdb stores in-frame clones only, minus some. The table records 600,000 to 750,000 clones, 9.5% to 15% of them present only once. These receptors' antigens are unknown. Specimen: naive CD4+ T cells from blood. The receptors were sampled from a man aged 25 to 40 with type 1 diabetes.

V gene TRBV6-1 combines with J gene TRBJ1-6; D possibly corresponds to TRBD1 (6 bases). Germline V CDR1 and CDR2: MNHNS, SASEGT. The CDR3 has 15 residues. Between the trimmed V and J ends, which lost 1 base and 6 bases, there was a span of 10 bases. CDR3 sequence reads: CASSEGTAINSPLHF. CDR3 sequence (DNA): TGTGCCAGCAGTGAAGGGACAGCCATTAATTCACCCCTCCACTTT.

This clone turned up a few times. The chain has TRBV29-1 and TRBJ2-5, with no clear D. The ends were cut back, 7 bases at V and 4 bases at J, with 13 bases in the middle. Germline CDR1 is SQVTM and CDR2 is ANQGSEA. This CDR3 spans 12 amino acids. The CDR3 here is CSAPSSAETQYF. The CDR3 DNA reads TGCAGCGCCCCTTCCTCGGCAGAGACCCAGTACTTC.

This clone was observed a few times. The chain couples TRBV5-1 to TRBJ1-4; TRBD1 matches 7 bases. V gave up 4 bases and J gave up 7 bases; unmatched junction bases: 7. Germline CDR1 is SGHRS and CDR2 is YFSETQ. CDR3 length: 14 residues. The CDR3 sequence: CASSTTGYGEKLFF. For the CDR3, the DNA is TGCGCCAGCAGCACGACAGGGTATGGTGAAAAACTGTTTTTT.

This clone was detected only once. The rearrangement links TRBV19 to TRBJ2-7; no firm D call. The CDR3 has 15 amino acids. The germline CDR1 and CDR2 sequences are LNHDA and SQIVND (reference sequence). V was pared by 6 bases and J by 0 bases, with 15 bases between. In nucleotides, the CDR3 is TGTGCCAGTAGCCCTGCCTCTTGGGGCTCCTACGAGCAGTACTTC. Protein product: CASSPASWGSYEQYF.

This rearrangement joins TRBV7-2 to TRBJ1-2; 7 nucleotides agree with TRBD1. Losses at the gene ends were 6 bases for V and 1 base for J; bases not matched to a gene: 11. CDR3 length: 16 residues. The V gene's germline CDR1 is SGHTA and CDR2 FQGNSA. The CDR3 protein is CASSPDRARRNYGYTF. CDR3 in DNA: TGTGCCAGCAGTCCAGACAGGGCCCGTCGTAACTATGGCTACACCTTC.

In regard to this clone: The junction departs from germline at one end; a sequencing error may be responsible. The rearrangement links TRBV2 to TRBJ1-2, with 7 bases that match TRBD1. The germline gives CDR1 SNHLY, CDR2 FYNNEI. The CDR3 contains 10 residues. The CDR3 DNA reads as TGTGCCAGCAGTGTGGACAGGCCGTCGTTC. It is translated as CASSVDRPSF. Full variable domain (remainder filled in from reference TRBV2 and TRBJ1-2): EPEVTQTPSHQVTQMGQEVILRCVPISNHLYFYWYRQILGQKVEFLVSFYNNEISEKSEIFDDQFSVERPDGSNFTLKIRSTKLEDSAMYFCASSVDRPSFGSGTRLTVV.

This clone turned up a few times. This chain's CDR3 is CASSLGQGTAGELFF. DNA for the CDR3: TGCGCCAGCAGCCTGGGACAGGGGACGGCCGGGGAGCTGTTTTTT. This sequence joins TRBV5-1 and TRBJ2-2; 10 bases are shared with TRBD1. CDR3 length: 15 amino acids. The germline V gene has CDR1 SGHRS and CDR2 YFSETQ. The V and J ends lost 4 bases and 6 bases, in that order; junction bases with no gene match: 6. The full variable domain, its missing parts supplied by reference TRBV5-1 and TRBJ2-2, is KAGVTQTPRYLIKTRGQQVTLSCSPISGHRSVSWYQQTPGQGLQFLFEYFSETQRNKGNFPGRFSGRQFSNSRSEMNVSTLELGDSALYLCASSLGQGTAGELFFGEGSRLTVL.

This clone was picked up a small number of times. This chain joins TRBV19 and TRBJ1-2; TRBD1 matches 7 bases. Germline V gene lookup returns CDR1 LNHDA and CDR2 SQIVND (reference sequence). Trimming took 4 bases from V and 3 from J; bases not matched to a gene: 5. The CDR3 extends over 14 amino acids. The chain's CDR3 is CASSRSGTDYGYTF. The CDR3 DNA follows: TGTGCCAGTAGTAGGTCCGGGACAGACTATGGCTACACCTTC.

The chain recombines TRBV9 with TRBJ1-5; 7 bases match TRBD1. J was trimmed by 3 bases and V by 3 bases; bases with no gene match: 6. This CDR3 comprises 15 residues. CDR1 is SGDLS and CDR2 is YYNGEE in the germline V gene. CDR3 in amino acids: CASSEGQLLNQPQHF. The CDR3 DNA follows: TGTGCCAGCAGCGAGGGACAGCTACTCAATCAGCCCCAGCATTTT.

V is TRBV7-3 and J is TRBJ2-1, with a tentative D call TRBD2 (6 bases). This CDR3 has 16 residues. The germline gives CDR1 SGHTA, CDR2 FQGTGA. Trimming cost V 5 bases and J 0 bases, with 14 bases left between them. This CDR3 reads CASSQGSGSSYNEQFF. In nucleotides, the CDR3 is TGTGCCAGCAGCCAGGGTAGCGGTTCCTCCTACAATGAGCAGTTCTTC.

The sample holds a few counts of this clone. The V call is TRBV11-3, the J call TRBJ2-1; 8 nucleotides line up with TRBD1. Germline V gene lookup returns CDR1 SGHNT and CDR2 YENEEA. V lost 7 bases to trimming and J lost 2 bases; unmatched junction nucleotides: 7. This CDR3 has 15 amino acids. CDR3 residues: CASNGGTGPYNEQFF. Here the CDR3 DNA reads TGTGCCAGCAATGGTGGGACAGGTCCCTACAATGAGCAGTTCTTC.

This clone was seen more than once but under ten times. The rearrangement joins TRBV7-9 to TRBJ1-2; no reliable D call. This CDR3 spans 11 amino acids. Trimming shortened V by 5 bases and J by 6 bases, and 7 bases separated the two germline ends. Per the germline V gene, CDR1 is SEHNR and CDR2 is FQNEAQ (reference sequence). The CDR3 DNA is TGTGCCAGCAGCCCCTATGATGGCTACACCTTC. It translates to CASSPYDGYTF.

The sample holds a few counts of this clone. The chain links TRBV28 to TRBJ2-5, with 8 bases aligning to TRBD2. The trim removed 8 bases at V and 5 bases at J, leaving 13 bases unmatched. The CDR3 totals 15 residues. In germline, CDR1 is MDHEN, CDR2 SYDVKM. The CDR3 loop is CASEAGGGGEETQYF. In nucleotides, the CDR3 is TGTGCCAGCGAAGCCGGGGGGGGCGGTGAGGAGACCCAGTACTTC.

The gene calls are TRBV27 and TRBJ1-5; unclear D gene. V was shortened by 6 bases and J by 4 bases, with 16 bases between the two germline ends. Per germline, CDR1 MNHEY and CDR2 SMNVEV (reference sequence). This CDR3 has 15 residues. In DNA form, the CDR3 reads TGTGCCAGCAGCTTACACGGGCTGGGGAATCAGCCCCAGCATTTT. This encodes CASSLHGLGNQPQHF.

Of note for this clone: Other nucleotide sequences from this sample produce the same CDR3. In DNA, the CDR3 is TGTGCCAGCAGCTCGGACGGGAGCTCCTACGAGCAGTACTTC. Translated, it gives CASSSDGSSYEQYF. The rearrangement links TRBV7-2 to TRBJ2-7, with D possibly matching TRBD2 (6 bases). The V gene lost 4 bases and the J gene lost 0 bases, with 10 bases spanning the gap. The germline gives CDR1 SGHTA, CDR2 FQGNSA. CDR3 length: 14 residues.

The chain recombines TRBV11-2 with TRBJ2-5; no reliable D call. Trimming left V 5 bases short and J 4 bases short, with 11 bases between. Germline V gene lookup returns CDR1 SGHAT and CDR2 FQNNGV. This CDR3 has 13 residues. CDR3: CASSTRLRETQYF. CDR3 nucleotides: TGTGCCAGCAGCACAAGGTTGCGAGAGACCCAGTACTTC.

V gene TRBV4-2 combines with J gene TRBJ2-1, with 7 bases aligning to TRBD1. This CDR3 spans 16 amino acids. With V trimmed by 0 bases and J by 0 bases, 2 bases remained unmatched. Germline V gene lookup returns CDR1 LGHNA and CDR2 YNFKEQ. CDR3 nucleotide sequence: TGTGCCAGCAGCCAAGAGACAGGGAGCTCCTACAATGAGCAGTTCTTC. Its translation: CASSQETGSSYNEQFF.

As regards this clone: The sample has other DNA sequences that encode this CDR3 too. The chain joins TRBV5-4 to TRBJ2-1; no definite D call. The V and J ends lost 2 bases and 7 bases respectively, with 4 bases between them. Germline V gene sequence: CDR1 SGHNT, CDR2 YYREEE (reference sequence). The CDR3 totals 11 residues. This CDR3 reads CASSLQNEQFF. The CDR3 bases are TGTGCCAGCAGCTTACAAAATGAGCAGTTCTTC. The full variable domain, rest sourced from reference TRBV5-4 and TRBJ2-1, is ETGVTQSPTHLIKTRGQQVTLRCSSQSGHNTVSWYQQALGQGPQFIFQYYREEENGRGNFPPRFSGLQFPNYSSELNVNALELDDSALYLCASSLQNEQFFGPGTRLTVL.

This clone was recorded a few times. This chain uses TRBV7-2 with TRBJ2-1; TRBD1 matches at 7 bases. The CDR3 is 15 amino acids. Germline trimming cut 5 bases from V and 3 bases from J; bases unmatched to any gene: 7. From germline, CDR1 is SGHTA and CDR2 FQGNSA. CDR3: CASSLRQGNYNEQFF. The DNA for the CDR3 is TGTGCCAGCAGCCTCCGACAGGGTAACTACAATGAGCAGTTCTTC.

This clone has only a few counts. This rearrangement joins TRBV7-6 to TRBJ2-5, with a possible D match to TRBD1 (6 bases). CDR1 and CDR2 from the germline V gene are SGHVS and FNYEAQ. V was shortened by 1 base and J by 4 bases, with 13 bases between the two germline ends. The length of the CDR3 is 15 residues. This CDR3 is CASSLEGRGRETQYF. The CDR3 nucleotides are TGTGCCAGCAGCTTAGAGGGCAGGGGAAGAGAGACCCAGTACTTC.

The gene calls are TRBV7-9 and TRBJ1-1; 10 positions match TRBD1. The CDR3 runs 16 residues. The ends lost 5 bases at V and 5 bases at J; junction bases unmatched: 11. Germline lookup yields CDR1 SEHNR and CDR2 FQNEAQ (reference sequence). CDR3 nucleotide sequence: TGTGCCAGCAGCCCTCCTTTGGGACAGGGGATTACTGAAGCTTTCTTT. Translation gives CASSPPLGQGITEAFF. The variable domain in full, with the rest retrieved from reference TRBV7-9 and TRBJ1-1, is DTGVSQNPRHKITKRGQNVTFRCDPISEHNRLYWYRQTLGQGPEFLTYFQNEAQLEKSRLLSDRFSAERPKGSFSTLEIQRTEQGDSAMYLCASSPPLGQGITEAFFGQGTRLTVV.

This rearrangement joins TRBV2 to TRBJ1-2; the D is unclear. The ends were cut back, 3 bases at V and 7 bases at J, with 15 bases in the middle. The CDR3 is 14 residues long. From germline, CDR1 is SNHLY and CDR2 FYNNEI. CDR3 nucleotide sequence: TGTGCCAGCAGTGAGATCGCGGAGCCGGCTGGCTACACCTTC. Residues: CASSEIAEPAGYTF.

This clone was seen a few times. This chain connects TRBV6-5 to TRBJ1-5; no firm D call. V was clipped by 6 bases and J by 0 bases, with 12 bases between them. This CDR3 has 15 residues. Per germline, CDR1 MNHEY and CDR2 SVGAGI. CDR3 residues: CASRYTRYSNQPQHF. The CDR3 coding sequence is TGTGCCAGCAGATACACCCGGTATAGCAATCAGCCCCAGCATTTT.